The 15 T cell receptor beta chains presented below share a single source sample, sequenced in a study of cytomegalovirus exposure and HLA in healthy donors. PCR employed 60 Vbeta and 13 Jbeta primers. Using immunoSEQ multiplex PCR, the repertoire was profiled, and TCRdb retains in-frame clones only, with some absent. This sample has around 85,000 clones, with about four fifths found just once. The sample comprised PBMCs. These receptors were obtained from a man aged 50 or older in good health and CMV-seropositive.

V usage is TRBV5-1 and J usage is TRBJ2-4, with D perhaps TRBD2 (5 bases). The CDR3 consists of 14 residues. Germline V gene sequence: CDR1 SGHRS, CDR2 YFSETQ. V lost 0 bases and J 2 bases, leaving 6 bases between the germline ends. The CDR3, as DNA: TGCGCCAGCAGCTTGGGGGAGACCAAAAACATTCAGTACTTC. Translating gives CASSLGETKNIQYF. The full variable domain, in which reference TRBV5-1 and TRBJ2-4 provide the parts outside the CDR3, is KAGVTQTPRYLIKTRGQQVTLSCSPISGHRSVSWYQQTPGQGLQFLFEYFSETQRNKGNFPGRFSGRQFSNSRSEMNVSTLELGDSALYLCASSLGETKNIQYFGAGTRLSVL.

V gene TRBV20-1 combines with J gene TRBJ2-5; D remains unclear. Germline V CDR1 and CDR2: DFQATT, SNEGSKA (reference sequence). The CDR3 covers 11 residues. Between the trimmed V and J ends, which lost 2 bases and 2 bases, there was a span of 3 bases. The chain's CDR3 is CSARSQETQYF. The CDR3 bases are TGCAGTGCTAGATCTCAAGAGACCCAGTACTTC.

The chain combines TRBV5-8 with TRBJ2-1; maybe TRBD1 (6 bases). Germline CDR1 and CDR2: SGHTS and YDEGEE. V was cut by 0 bases and J by 9 bases, with 16 bases left in between. The CDR3 runs 15 residues. The CDR3 DNA reads TGTGCCAGCAGCTTGGGGGCAGGGGCCGATACTGAGCAGTTCTTC. Encoded protein: CASSLGAGADTEQFF.

About this clone: The junction departs from germline at one end; a sequencing error may be responsible. This chain uses TRBV30 with TRBJ2-4; D possibly corresponds to TRBD2 (5 bases). The CDR3 loop spans 12 amino acids. Germline CDR1 and CDR2: GTSNPN and SVGIG (reference sequence). The CDR3 bases are TGTGCCTGGAGTGCCCCGGGGAACAGTCAGTACTTC. This translates into CAWSAPGNSQYF.

The V call is TRBV10-3, the J call TRBJ2-7; D is unresolved. The ends were cut back, 3 bases at V and 3 bases at J, with 15 bases in the middle. The CDR3 extends over 15 amino acids. Germline CDR1 and CDR2: ENHRY and SYGVKD. CDR3 protein: CAISEPRQAFYEQYF. CDR3 nucleotides: TGTGCCATCAGTGAACCTCGGCAGGCGTTCTACGAGCAGTACTTC.

This chain's CDR3 is CASSSTFGGRTFYEQYF. The DNA of the CDR3 is TGTGCCAGCAGCTCCACCTTCGGCGGGAGGACCTTCTACGAGCAGTACTTC. This sequence joins TRBV11-2 and TRBJ2-5; 8 bases are a match to TRBD2. The J call is uncertain, as TRBJ2-7 better fits the DNA end. This CDR3 is 17 amino acids long. CDR1 and CDR2 (germline): SGHAT, FQNNGV.

This chain connects TRBV27 to TRBJ2-1; TRBD2 might be the D (5 bases). The V and J ends lost 5 bases and 10 bases respectively, with 24 bases between them. The germline V gene encodes CDR1 MNHEY and CDR2 SMNVEV (reference sequence). The CDR3 sequence is 16 residues long. The CDR3 DNA reads TGTGCCAGCAGTCAACATTCGGGCGGGCGACCGGGGGAGCAGTTCTTC. Amino acids: CASSQHSGGRPGEQFF.

V and J are TRBV5-1 and TRBJ2-3, with TRBD2 identical over 13 bases. Losses at the gene ends were 4 bases for V and 2 bases for J; bases not matched to a gene: 4. Germline CDR1 reads SGHRS; CDR2 reads YFSETQ. The CDR3 runs to 16 residues. CDR3 bases: TGCGCCAGCAGCCGTGGGACTAGCGGGACCACAGATACGCAGTATTTT. Amino acid sequence: CASSRGTSGTTDTQYF.

Worth noting for this clone: The identical CDR3 is also encoded by other nucleotide sequences in the sample. The genes are TRBV7-8 and TRBJ1-5; D call uncertain. Trimming removed 4 bases at V and 4 bases at J, with 11 bases between. The germline V gene encodes CDR1 SGHVS and CDR2 FQNEAQ. The CDR3 length is 14 residues. The CDR3, as DNA: TGTGCCAGCAGCTCAGGAGGGAGGAATCAGCCCCAGCATTTT. Translated, it gives CASSSGGRNQPQHF.

The chain combines TRBV7-9 with TRBJ1-2, with a tentative D call TRBD1 (6 bases). Germline CDR1 is SEHNR and CDR2 is FQNEAQ (reference sequence). CDR3 size: 13 residues. The V end lost 4 bases, the J end lost 4 bases, and 10 bases lay between the germline ends. For the CDR3, the DNA is TGTGCCAGCAGCTCCCCAGGGGCCTATGGCTACACCTTC. It is translated as CASSSPGAYGYTF.

The genes are TRBV30 and TRBJ1-1; 7 bases are a match to TRBD1. CDR3 length: 12 amino acids. V lost 2 bases, J lost 8 bases, and 5 bases stayed unmatched. Germline assignment: CDR1 GTSNPN and CDR2 SVGIG (reference sequence). CDR3 coding DNA: TGTGCCTGGAGTCGGTCGGACAGGGAAGCTTTCTTT. It is translated as CAWSRSDREAFF.

The chain joins TRBV5-1 to TRBJ1-1; the D gene is possibly TRBD1 (5 bases). V was clipped by 4 bases and J by 3 bases, with 16 bases between them. The CDR3 sequence is 15 residues long. Germline V gene lookup returns CDR1 SGHRS and CDR2 YFSETQ. The CDR3 spells CASSPLGVGDTEAFF. The CDR3 region has the DNA TGCGCCAGCAGCCCGCTAGGGGTTGGGGACACTGAAGCTTTCTTT.

As regards this clone: Its ends do not fully match the called genes, so a read error is possible. This chain joins TRBV18 and TRBJ2-6, with a weak D call TRBD1 (5 bases). This CDR3 is built from 12 residues. The V gene's germline CDR1 is KGHSH and CDR2 LQKENI. Written as DNA, the CDR3 is TGTGCCAGCTCACCTGGGGCCAACGGCCTGACTTTC. This translates into CASSPGANGLTF.

The chain carries TRBV2 and TRBJ2-5, with D perhaps matching TRBD2 (5 bases). CDR1 SNHLY and CDR2 FYNNEI come from the germline V gene. This CDR3 is built from 14 residues. The germline V and J ends were trimmed by 6 bases and 5 bases, with 16 bases remaining between them. The CDR3 nucleotides are TGTGCCAGCAGATCGGACTGGGTGCAGGAGACCCAGTACTTC. This translates into CASRSDWVQETQYF.

J is TRBJ2-5 and V is TRBV4-2, with 7 positions matching TRBD1. Gene TRBJ2-7 matches the end of the DNA better, so the J call may be wrong. The CDR3 is made up of 14 amino acids. Germline loops: CDR1 LGHNA, CDR2 YNFKEQ. CDR3 in amino acids: CASSYGTAVDEQYF. CDR3 nucleotides: TGTGCCAGCAGCTACGGGACAGCGGTAGACGAGCAGTACTTC.